This entry lists 15 T cell receptor beta chains sequenced from one sample in a study of patients and donors after allogeneic stem cell transplantation. One entry per CDR3 protein, called by TCRdb with MiXCR from the RT-PCR reads. The table has about 110,000 distinct CDR3 sequences, 35% seen once. What was sequenced was blood, either unsorted or a sorted T cell fraction (not recorded which). Receptors were obtained from a human donor who was either an allogeneic HSCT recipient or a stem cell or donor lymphocyte infusion donor (not recorded which). It is not recorded whose cells these are; they may come from a transplant donor.

The CDR3 nucleotides are TGCAGCGTTGAAGCCTTAGAAAAACTGTTTTTT. This encodes CSVEALEKLFF. The chain employs TRBV29-1 and TRBJ1-4; no clear D gene. Germline lookup yields CDR1 SQVTM and CDR2 ANQGSEA. V dropped 1 base and J dropped 8 bases, with 5 bases sitting between them. This CDR3 has 11 residues. The whole variable domain, filled in from reference TRBV29-1 and TRBJ1-4, reads SAVISQKPSRDICQRGTSLTIQCQVDSQVTMMFWYRQQPGQSLTLIATANQGSEATYESGFVIDKFPISRPNLTFSTLTVSNMSPEDSSIYLCSVEALEKLFFGSGTQLSVL.

This clonotype was seen a few times. V gene TRBV4-3 combines with J gene TRBJ2-1; maybe TRBD1 (5 bases). With 0 bases removed from V and 0 bases from J, the gap between germline ends came to 12 bases. In germline, CDR1 is LGHNA, CDR2 YSLEER. There are 17 residues in the CDR3. The CDR3 spells CASSQDLGLSSYNEQFF. CDR3 nucleotides: TGCGCCAGCAGCCAAGATCTGGGGCTTAGCTCCTACAATGAGCAGTTCTTC.

The J gene is TRBJ2-5, the V gene TRBV12-3 or TRBV12-4, with a tentative D call TRBD1 (6 bases). V lost 5 bases to trimming and J lost 1 base, with 14 bases between them. The CDR3 has 15 residues. The CDR3 DNA sequence: TGTGCCAGCAGTGAAACAGGGTTCCCCCAAGAGACCCAGTACTTC. Its translation is CASSETGFPQETQYF.

The chain joins TRBV20-1 to TRBJ1-5; D call uncertain. This CDR3 is 17 amino acids long. Deletions cut 0 bases from V and 6 bases from J, with 21 bases between. Germline lookup yields CDR1 DFQATT and CDR2 SNEGSKA (reference sequence). CDR3: CSARDRSLDGVRQPQHF. CDR3 nucleotide sequence: TGCAGTGCTAGAGATAGGTCCCTTGACGGAGTACGTCAGCCCCAGCATTTT.

This rearrangement joins TRBV20-1 to TRBJ1-2; D might be TRBD1 (6 bases). V was clipped by 1 base and J by 8 bases, with 23 bases between them. The CDR3 covers 16 residues. Germline assignment: CDR1 DFQATT and CDR2 SNEGSKA (reference sequence). CDR3 loop: CSARVSRGLRPWGYTF. DNA for the CDR3: TGCAGTGCTAGAGTGTCACGGGGGCTCAGGCCTTGGGGCTACACCTTC.

The sample holds a few counts of this clonotype. V and J are TRBV18 and TRBJ2-3, with TRBD2 matching over 8 bases. The CDR3 runs to 16 residues. The trim removed 2 bases at V and 4 bases at J, leaving 8 bases unmatched. Germline CDR1 is KGHSH and CDR2 is LQKENI. DNA for the CDR3: TGTGCCAGCTCACCAAGGGCGGGGGGCCCGGCAGATACGCAGTATTTT. As protein: CASSPRAGGPADTQYF.

The chain recombines TRBV7-9 with TRBJ1-2, with 8 bases fitting TRBD1. The CDR3 covers 16 residues. Trimming at V came to 5 bases and at J to 5 bases, leaving 13 bases not matched to a gene. CDR1 is SEHNR and CDR2 is FQNEAQ in the germline V gene (reference sequence). The CDR3 reads CASSDGTGAFFYGYTF. Written as DNA, the CDR3 is TGTGCCAGCAGCGACGGGACAGGCGCTTTCTTTTATGGCTACACCTTC. Supplemented by reference TRBV7-9 and TRBJ1-2, the full variable domain reads DTGVSQNPRHKITKRGQNVTFRCDPISEHNRLYWYRQTLGQGPEFLTYFQNEAQLEKSRLLSDRFSAERPKGSFSTLEIQRTEQGDSAMYLCASSDGTGAFFYGYTFGSGTRLTVV.

The V and J genes are TRBV24-1 and TRBJ2-3; 9 positions agree with TRBD1. The V and J ends lost 3 bases and 2 bases, in that order; junction bases with no gene match: 8. Germline CDR1 reads KGHDR; CDR2 reads SFDVKD. This CDR3 contains 17 residues. CDR3 loop: CATSDMGWTGVTDTQYF. The CDR3 DNA reads TGTGCCACCAGTGATATGGGATGGACAGGGGTCACAGATACGCAGTATTTT.

CDR3 sequence reads: CASSPGLAQETQYF. DNA of the CDR3: TGTGCCAGCAGCCCGGGACTGGCCCAAGAGACCCAGTACTTC. The V call is TRBV12-3 or TRBV12-4, the J call TRBJ2-5; tentative D call: TRBD2 (6 bases). Trimming took off 6 bases at V and 1 base at J, with 12 bases between the two ends. There are 14 residues in the CDR3.

The genes are TRBV20-1 and TRBJ2-7; no clear D. Germline-derived CDR1 and CDR2 are DFQATT and SNEGSKA (reference sequence). The CDR3 covers 13 residues. V was clipped by 3 bases and J by 3 bases, with 12 bases between them. The CDR3 DNA reads TGCAGTGCTAGGCGCGGTACTCTCTACGAGCAGTACTTC. It yields the protein CSARRGTLYEQYF.

The chain recombines TRBV24-1 with TRBJ1-5, with TRBD1 as a possible D gene (6 bases). This CDR3 spans 12 amino acids. V was cut by 4 bases and J by 7 bases, with 7 bases left in between. Germline V lookup: CDR1 KGHDR, CDR2 SFDVKD. CDR3 residues: CATSERGQPQHF. The CDR3 nucleotides are TGTGCCACCAGTGAAAGGGGGCAGCCCCAGCATTTT.

In its sample, this clonotype was seen a few times. The CDR3 loop reads CSVEEDRGGTDTQYF. DNA for the CDR3: TGCAGCGTTGAAGAGGACAGGGGGGGCACAGATACGCAGTATTTT. The rearrangement uses TRBV29-1 and TRBJ2-3, with 10 bases that match TRBD1. The CDR3 is 15 amino acids. The germline V gene encodes CDR1 SQVTM and CDR2 ANQGSEA. J was trimmed by 1 base and V by 0 bases; bases with no gene match: 1.

The chain has TRBV24-1 and TRBJ2-1; TRBD2 agrees at 10 bases. CDR1 is KGHDR, CDR2 SFDVKD, per germline. V lost 2 bases, J lost 5 bases, and 5 bases stayed unmatched. The CDR3 runs to 16 residues. CDR3 coding DNA: TGTGCCACCAGTGATTCAACTAGCGGGATGGACAATGAGCAGTTCTTC. Translating it yields CATSDSTSGMDNEQFF.

The table lists this clonotype with a count of one. The rearrangement uses TRBV28 and TRBJ1-3; perhaps TRBD1 as D (5 bases). The CDR3 covers 14 residues. Germline V gene lookup returns CDR1 MDHEN and CDR2 SYDVKM. Trimming stripped 3 bases from V and 10 bases from J, with 16 bases between. For the CDR3, the DNA is TGTGCCAGCAGTTTTGAGGGGACTGGCAGGACCATATATTTT. Protein: CASSFEGTGRTIYF.

The chain employs TRBV7-2 and TRBJ1-3, with D maybe TRBD1 (5 bases). The germline V gene encodes CDR1 SGHTA and CDR2 FQGNSA. The length of the CDR3 is 13 residues. V gave up 5 bases and J gave up 9 bases, with 14 bases separating them. CDR3 protein: CASSPGGGATIYF. The CDR3 region has the DNA TGTGCCAGCAGCCCAGGAGGCGGGGCCACCATATATTTT.